This T cell receptor beta chain is from a study of T cell repertoires in cytomegalovirus infection. Study information: Public TCR beta signatures were indicative of both CMV infection and a matching HLA type.

MiXCR, applied by TCRdb to the reads, yields one record per CDR3 protein. The sample includes just under 550,000 distinct CDR3 sequences, 26% of them seen just once. General study findings and limits: Ex vivo, HLA-C-restricted CMV-specific TCR beta clonotypes prevailed over the rest of the response. Summed public TCR beta family frequency identified CMV carriers bearing the relevant HLA.

This clonotype was seen many times. Its specificity is unknown. Trimming removed 6 bases from V and 10 bases from J; junction bases left unmatched: 11. The CDR3 consists of 16 residues. In germline, CDR1 is SGHVS, CDR2 FQNEAQ. This chain joins TRBV7-8 and TRBJ2-2, with TRBD2 matching over 13 bases. Sequences were obtained from PBMCs. The receptor's source is a human donor in good health (CMV status not recorded). Some clones in this sample may be carry-over from other donors' samples. DNA for the CDR3: TGTGCCAGCAGTTTTAGGACTAGCGGGAGAAAGGTGGAGCTGTTTTTT. Encoded protein: CASSFRTSGRKVELFF. Supplemented by reference TRBV7-8 and TRBJ2-2, the full variable domain reads GAGVSQSPRYKVAKRGQDVALRCDPISGHVSLFWYQQALGQGPEFLTYFQNEAQLDKSGLPSDRFFAERPEGSVSTLKIQRTQQEDSAVYLCASSFRTSGRKVELFFGEGSRLTVL.